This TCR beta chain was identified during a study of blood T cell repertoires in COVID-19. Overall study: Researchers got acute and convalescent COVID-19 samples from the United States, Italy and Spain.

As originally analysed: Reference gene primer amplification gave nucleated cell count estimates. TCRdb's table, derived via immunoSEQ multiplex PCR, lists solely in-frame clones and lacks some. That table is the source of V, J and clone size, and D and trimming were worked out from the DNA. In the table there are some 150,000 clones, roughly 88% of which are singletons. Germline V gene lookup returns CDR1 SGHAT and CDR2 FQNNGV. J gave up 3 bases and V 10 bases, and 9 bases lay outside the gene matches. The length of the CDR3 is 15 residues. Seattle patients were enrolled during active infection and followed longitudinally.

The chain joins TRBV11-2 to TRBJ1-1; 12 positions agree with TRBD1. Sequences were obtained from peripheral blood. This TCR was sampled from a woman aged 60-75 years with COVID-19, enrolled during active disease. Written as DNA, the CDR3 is TGTGCCACCCGCGGCGGGACAGGGGGCTACACTGAAGCTTTCTTT. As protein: CATRGGTGGYTEAFF.